The 20 T cell receptor beta chains below all came from one sample that was sequenced in a study of response to subunit inactivated influenza vaccine. One entry per CDR3 protein results from TCRdb running MiXCR on the RT-PCR reads. The repertoire holds approximately 570,000 distinct CDR3 sequences, roughly 8.2% seen once, with 10% to 15% in the top ten. The sample here was PBMCs from blood, taken around 2 years after vaccination. These receptors came from a man in his fifties or sixties who received an inactivated influenza vaccine.

The chain employs TRBV20-1 and TRBJ2-2; tentatively, D is TRBD1 (5 bases). V lost 1 base and J lost 6, with 15 bases in between. This CDR3 is built from 15 residues. Germline CDR1 and CDR2: DFQATT and SNEGSKA (reference sequence). The CDR3 DNA reads as TGCAGTGCTAGAGCTTTGGGAAAAGGGGCCGGGGAGCTGTTTTTT. It is translated as CSARALGKGAGELFF.

The rearrangement joins TRBV24-1 to TRBJ1-4, with D perhaps matching TRBD1 (6 bases). CDR1 is KGHDR and CDR2 is SFDVKD in the germline V gene. Between the trimmed V and J ends, which lost 8 bases and 0 bases, there was a span of 30 bases. The CDR3 consists of 21 residues. The CDR3 nucleotides are TGTGCCACCAAAGGAACCTTGCCCCTTTTAGGGGGGACTGCAACTAATGAAAAACTGTTTTTT. It yields the protein CATKGTLPLLGGTATNEKLFF.

This clonotype occurred many times. The chain recombines TRBV28 with TRBJ1-5; no clear D gene. This CDR3 spans 18 amino acids. Germline assignment: CDR1 MDHEN and CDR2 SYDVKM. V shed 5 bases and J shed 0 bases, with 20 bases lying between them. CDR3 residues: CASSPSPARADSNQPQHF. In nucleotides, the CDR3 is TGTGCCAGCAGTCCCTCCCCTGCTCGGGCGGATAGCAATCAGCCCCAGCATTTT. The full variable domain, rest sourced from reference TRBV28 and TRBJ1-5, is DVKVTQSSRYLVKRTGEKVFLECVQDMDHENMFWYRQDPGLGLRLIYFSYDVKMKEKGDIPEGYSVSREKKERFSLILESASTNQTSMYLCASSPSPARADSNQPQHFGDGTRLSIL.

J is TRBJ2-7 and V is TRBV5-5; the match to TRBD2 covers 7 bases. The junction had 5 bases not matched to a gene; V was cut back by 5 bases and J by 3 bases. The CDR3 totals 13 residues. Germline assignment: CDR1 SGHKS and CDR2 YYEKEE (reference sequence). This CDR3 is CASRRSGIYEQYF. The CDR3 DNA reads as TGTGCCAGCAGACGAAGCGGGATCTACGAGCAGTACTTC.

This clonotype has only a few counts. The chain employs TRBV20-1 and TRBJ2-3; D assignment may be TRBD1 or TRBD2 (5 bases each). The CDR3 contains 12 residues. The germline gives CDR1 DFQATT, CDR2 SNEGSKA (reference sequence). V dropped 8 bases and J dropped 5 bases, with 14 bases sitting between them. The CDR3 DNA reads as TGCAGTATAGAGCAGGGAGTAGATACGCAGTATTTT. It specifies CSIEQGVDTQYF.

V is TRBV29-1 and J is TRBJ2-7, with 7 bases aligning to TRBD1. There are 13 residues in the CDR3. CDR1 and CDR2 (germline): SQVTM, ANQGSEA. J gave up 6 bases and V 2 bases, and 7 bases lay outside the gene matches. CDR3 amino acids: CSVEPDRVGEQYF. The DNA for the CDR3 is TGCAGCGTTGAACCAGACAGGGTGGGCGAGCAGTACTTC.

This clonotype was observed at least ten times. The chain carries TRBV30 and TRBJ2-6, with D possibly being TRBD1 (5 bases). The CDR3 has 18 residues. Per germline, CDR1 GTSNPN and CDR2 SVGIG (reference sequence). V was pared by 2 bases and J by 0 bases, with 17 bases between. The CDR3 reads CAWSTLYRTTSGANVLTF. Written as DNA, the CDR3 is TGTGCCTGGAGTACCCTCTACAGGACGACCTCTGGGGCCAACGTCCTGACTTTC.

As concerns this clonotype: The junction departs from germline at one end; a sequencing error may be responsible. The V call is TRBV9, the J call TRBJ2-3; 8 nucleotides agree with TRBD2. The CDR3 extends over 16 amino acids. Germline V gene sequence: CDR1 SGDLS, CDR2 YYNGEE. The CDR3, as DNA: TGTACCAGCAGCGTAGTAGCGGGAAGCCCCACAGATACGCAGTATTTT. It codes for CTSSVVAGSPTDTQYF.

The chain has TRBV9 and TRBJ2-3; the D gene could be TRBD1 or TRBD2 (5 bases each). CDR3 length: 16 amino acids. V was cut by 3 bases and J by 1 base, with 15 bases left in between. Germline CDR1 SGDLS, CDR2 YYNGEE. CDR3 DNA sequence: TGTGCCAGCAGCGCCAGAGGGGTTAGCGGCACAGATACGCAGTATTTT. It codes for CASSARGVSGTDTQYF.

Of note for this clonotype: The junction differs from germline at one of its ends, possibly a read error. The V gene is TRBV4-2, the J gene TRBJ2-7; perhaps TRBD1 as D (5 bases). CDR1 is LGHNA and CDR2 is YNFKEQ in the germline V gene. This CDR3 has 13 residues. CDR3 region: CPSSHDDSYEQYF. The CDR3 bases are TGTCCCAGCAGCCACGATGACAGCTACGAGCAGTACTTC.

This clonotype was seen more than once but under ten times. The chain joins TRBV10-3 to TRBJ2-5; 11 nucleotides align to TRBD2. V was pared by 10 bases and J by 5 bases, with 12 bases of the junction left unmatched. Germline lookup yields CDR1 ENHRY and CDR2 SYGVKD. The length of the CDR3 is 15 residues. This CDR3 is CATSSGRLVGETQYF. Here the CDR3 DNA reads TGTGCCACCTCTAGCGGGAGGTTGGTCGGTGAGACCCAGTACTTC.

This clonotype was seen many times. The genes are TRBV12-3 or TRBV12-4 and TRBJ1-6; 8 nucleotides line up with TRBD1. The length of the CDR3 is 14 residues. Trimming cost V 5 bases and J 7 bases; bases outside gene matches: 4. CDR3 coding DNA: TGTGCCAGCAGTACTGACAGGGGAAATTCACCCCTCCACTTT. This gives the protein CASSTDRGNSPLHF.

This clonotype came up a few times. The CDR3 DNA follows: TGTGCCAGCACCTCCCGATCTAGCGGTAGCACAGATACGCAGTATTTT. Translated: CASTSRSSGSTDTQYF. The chain couples TRBV13 to TRBJ2-3; TRBD2 aligns across 7 bases. The CDR3 covers 16 residues. V gave up 7 bases and J gave up 0 bases; unmatched junction bases: 10. The germline CDR1 and CDR2 sequences are PRHDT and FYEKMQ (reference sequence).

The CDR3 loop is CASSSGLPGETQYF. As DNA, the CDR3 is TGTGCCAGCAGTTCGGGACTGCCGGGAGAGACCCAGTACTTC. V and J are TRBV27 and TRBJ2-5, with D possibly matching TRBD2 (6 bases). Germline lookup yields CDR1 MNHEY and CDR2 SMNVEV (reference sequence). With 4 bases removed from V and 4 bases from J, the gap between germline ends came to 13 bases. This CDR3 is built from 14 residues.

This clonotype came up a few times. The genes are TRBV7-2 and TRBJ1-2; maybe TRBD1 (6 bases). The CDR3 runs to 14 residues. CDR1 SGHTA and CDR2 FQGNSA come from the germline V gene. Trimming stripped 4 bases from V and 8 bases from J, with 17 bases between. This chain's CDR3 is CASSSNRDTGGYTF. The CDR3 bases are TGTGCCAGCAGCTCCAACCGGGACACTGGGGGCTACACCTTC.

This clonotype was seen a few times. The chain has TRBV3-1 and TRBJ1-1; 7 nucleotides agree with TRBD1. The germline V gene encodes CDR1 LGHDT and CDR2 YNNKEL (reference sequence). After removal of 4 bases from V and 1 base from J, the junction contained 6 bases not matched to a gene. The CDR3 has 15 residues. CDR3 bases: TGTGCCAGCAGCCTGACAGACAGGGCGAACACTGAAGCTTTCTTT. This sequence encodes CASSLTDRANTEAFF.

This clonotype was recorded a few times. The chain recombines TRBV4-3 with TRBJ2-1; a weak D match, TRBD1 (5 bases). With 0 bases removed from V and 9 bases from J, the gap between germline ends came to 15 bases. The CDR3 runs 15 residues. The germline CDR1 and CDR2 sequences are LGHNA and YSLEER. CDR3 protein: CASSQDRDRGTEQFF. The CDR3 nucleotides read TGCGCCAGCAGCCAAGATAGAGACAGAGGAACTGAGCAGTTCTTC.

V and J are TRBV7-9 and TRBJ2-1, with 8 bases fitting TRBD2. Unmatched junction bases numbered 10, after V lost 10 bases and J lost 8 bases. CDR1 is SEHNR, CDR2 FQNEAQ, per germline (reference sequence). The CDR3 totals 13 residues. The DNA for the CDR3 is TGTGCCATGGGGGACCCCGGGAGGGATGAGCAGTTCTTC. Amino acid sequence: CAMGDPGRDEQFF.

This chain uses TRBV20-1 with TRBJ2-5; D remains ambiguous. This CDR3 spans 11 amino acids. Germline V gene sequence: CDR1 DFQATT, CDR2 SNEGSKA (reference sequence). Trimming shortened V by 6 bases and J by 3 bases, and 8 bases separated the two germline ends. In nucleotides, the CDR3 is TGCAGTGCGGATGGCAAAGAGACCCAGTACTTC. This codes for CSADGKETQYF.

This clonotype was seen ten or more times. V gene TRBV9 combines with J gene TRBJ2-7; maybe TRBD1 (6 bases). The CDR3 runs 13 residues. The V gene's germline CDR1 is SGDLS and CDR2 YYNGEE. Trimming removed 2 bases from V and 5 bases from J, with 11 bases in between. CDR3 DNA sequence: TGTGCCAGCAGCGTCGCAGGGGCCCACGAGCAGTACTTC. Translating it yields CASSVAGAHEQYF. Full variable domain (rest looked up from reference TRBV9 and TRBJ2-7): DSGVTQTPKHLITATGQRVTLRCSPRSGDLSVYWYQQSLDQGLQFLIQYYNGEERAKGNILERFSAQQFPDLHSELNLSSLELGDSALYFCASSVAGAHEQYFGPGTRLTVT.